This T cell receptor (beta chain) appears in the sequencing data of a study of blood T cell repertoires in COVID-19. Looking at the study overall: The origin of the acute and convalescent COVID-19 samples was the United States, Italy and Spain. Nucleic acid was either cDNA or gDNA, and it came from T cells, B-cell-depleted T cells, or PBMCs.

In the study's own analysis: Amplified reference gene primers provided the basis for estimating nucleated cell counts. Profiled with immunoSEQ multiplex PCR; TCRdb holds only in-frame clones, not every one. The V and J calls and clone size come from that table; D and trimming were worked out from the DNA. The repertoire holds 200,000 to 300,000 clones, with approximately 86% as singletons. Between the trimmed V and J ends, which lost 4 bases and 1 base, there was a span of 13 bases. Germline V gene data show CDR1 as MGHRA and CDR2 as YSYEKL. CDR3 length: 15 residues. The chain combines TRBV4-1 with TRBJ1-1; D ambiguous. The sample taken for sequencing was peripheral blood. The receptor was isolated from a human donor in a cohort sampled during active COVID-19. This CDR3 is CASSPVGRQNTEAFF. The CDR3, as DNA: TGCGCCAGCAGCCCCGTAGGCAGACAGAACACTGAAGCTTTCTTT.